One and the same sample provided the 18 T cell receptor beta chains below, sequenced in a study of T cell responses to AZD1222 COVID-19 vaccine. Method: immunoSEQ multiplex PCR; TCRdb's copy keeps in-frame clones and lacks some. The sample contains 85,000 to 130,000 clones, around 91% of which appear only once. The material sequenced was peripheral blood, taken on day 0 of AZD1222 vaccination. Every receptor here comes from an adult in good health.

The V and J genes are TRBV19 and TRBJ2-1, with a tentative D call TRBD2 (6 bases). Looked up from germline, CDR1 is LNHDA and CDR2 is SQIVND (reference sequence). The CDR3 loop spans 12 amino acids. Trimming stripped 3 bases from V and 7 bases from J, with 7 bases between. The CDR3 reads CASSMGRNEQFF. CDR3 nucleotide sequence: TGTGCCAGTAGTATGGGGAGGAATGAGCAGTTCTTC.

In this sample, this clone turned up a few times. V gene TRBV2 combines with J gene TRBJ2-3; D is unresolved. V was trimmed by 9 bases and J by 2 bases, leaving 9 bases between them. The CDR3 spans 12 residues. The germline gives CDR1 SNHLY, CDR2 FYNNEI. The CDR3 DNA sequence: TGTGCCAGTTCTATCACCACAGATACGCAGTATTTT. As protein: CASSITTDTQYF.

The rearrangement links TRBV2 to TRBJ2-3; 15 bases match TRBD2. With V trimmed by 6 bases and J by 1 base, 8 bases remained unmatched. This CDR3 has 18 amino acids. CDR1 and CDR2 (germline): SNHLY, FYNNEI. The CDR3 protein is CASRPGLAGGLGTDTQYF. Here the CDR3 DNA reads TGTGCCAGCAGACCCGGACTAGCGGGGGGGCTTGGCACAGATACGCAGTATTTT.

The V gene is TRBV5-1, the J gene TRBJ2-3; possibly TRBD2 for D (5 bases). Trimming cost V 0 bases and J 0 bases, with 11 bases left between them. CDR1 and CDR2 from the germline V gene are SGHRS and YFSETQ. CDR3 length: 16 amino acids. The CDR3 region has the DNA TGCGCCAGCAGCTTGGTCAGCGGTACAAGCACAGATACGCAGTATTTT. Amino acids: CASSLVSGTSTDTQYF.

The V call is TRBV25-1, the J call TRBJ1-1; 12 positions match TRBD1. The junction had 6 bases not matched to a gene; V was cut back by 2 bases and J by 5 bases. Germline V lookup: CDR1 MGHDK, CDR2 SYGVNS. The CDR3 is 16 residues long. In DNA, the CDR3 is TGTGCCAGCAGTGAACTCGGGGACAGGGGGCGAACTGAAGCTTTCTTT. Translating it yields CASSELGDRGRTEAFF.

The chain recombines TRBV7-9 with TRBJ2-7; D tentatively reads TRBD1 or TRBD2 (5 bases each). Germline lookup yields CDR1 SEHNR and CDR2 FQNEAQ (reference sequence). The CDR3 totals 13 residues. Trimming left V 5 bases short and J 7 bases short, with 15 bases between. The CDR3 is CASSITGGSEQYF. In nucleotides, the CDR3 is TGTGCCAGCAGCATAACAGGCGGGTCGGAGCAGTACTTC.

The V call is TRBV7-9, the J call TRBJ1-4; D unresolved. The CDR3 covers 11 residues. CDR1 and CDR2 (germline): SEHNR, FQNEAQ (reference sequence). Trimming shortened V by 5 bases and J by 4 bases, and 2 bases separated the two germline ends. The CDR3 nucleotides are TGTGCCAGCAGCAATAATGAAAAACTGTTTTTT. This translates into CASSNNEKLFF.

The V gene is TRBV6-5, the J gene TRBJ2-1; 7 bases agree with TRBD1. The V gene's germline CDR1 is MNHEY and CDR2 SVGAGI. The CDR3 extends over 13 amino acids. Trimming cost V 7 bases and J 7 bases; bases outside gene matches: 7. CDR3 in DNA: TGTGCCAGCATCCACGGGACAGCAAATGAGCAGTTCTTC. Translating it yields CASIHGTANEQFF.

This clone was seen only once. The chain uses TRBV15 and TRBJ2-3, with TRBD2 matching 8 bases. Unmatched junction bases numbered 7, after V lost 4 bases and J lost 1 base. The CDR3 length is 16 residues. Germline V gene data show CDR1 as LNHNV and CDR2 as YYDKDF (reference sequence). The CDR3 loop is CATSTRAGAGTDTQYF. In DNA, the CDR3 is TGTGCCACCAGCACAAGAGCGGGGGCGGGCACAGATACGCAGTATTTT.

This rearrangement joins TRBV30 to TRBJ2-5; a weak D match, TRBD1 (6 bases). The CDR3 extends over 12 amino acids. V lost 5 bases to trimming and J lost 1 base, with 8 bases between them. Germline assignment: CDR1 GTSNPN and CDR2 SVGIG (reference sequence). The CDR3 is CAWGTIQETQYF. The CDR3 DNA follows: TGTGCCTGGGGGACAATCCAAGAGACCCAGTACTTC.

The chain employs TRBV7-9 and TRBJ1-1; D is unclear. The V gene lost 2 bases and the J gene lost 0 bases, with 13 bases spanning the gap. Per the germline V gene, CDR1 is SEHNR and CDR2 is FQNEAQ (reference sequence). The CDR3 loop spans 16 amino acids. Here the CDR3 DNA reads TGTGCCAGCAGCTTAATACTTGACGTACTGAACACTGAAGCTTTCTTT. Protein: CASSLILDVLNTEAFF.

The gene calls are TRBV5-1 and TRBJ2-7; the match to TRBD2 covers 10 bases. Germline V gene sequence: CDR1 SGHRS, CDR2 YFSETQ. CDR3 length equals 15 residues. V shed 2 bases, J shed 3 bases, and the junction held 5 bases outside the gene matches. CDR3 sequence reads: CASSFERGGLYEQYF. The CDR3 DNA is TGCGCCAGCAGCTTTGAGCGGGGGGGCCTCTACGAGCAGTACTTC.

V is TRBV28 and J is TRBJ2-5; 12 nucleotides line up with TRBD2. Germline CDR1 and CDR2: MDHEN and SYDVKM. This CDR3 contains 18 residues. The ends lost 3 bases at V and 2 bases at J; junction bases unmatched: 10. The CDR3 region has the DNA TGTGCCAGCAGTTTGATAACTAGCGGGGGGTTCGTGCAAGAGACCCAGTACTTC. Its translation: CASSLITSGGFVQETQYF.

The chain links TRBV3-1 (or the pseudogene TRBV3-2) to TRBJ1-3; the D is unclear. The germline V gene encodes CDR1 LGHDT and CDR2 YNNKEL (reference sequence). The germline V and J ends were trimmed by 1 base and 4 bases, with 8 bases remaining between them. The CDR3 loop spans 14 amino acids. The CDR3 DNA is TGTGCCAGCAGCCAAGTGTCAGTCGGAAACACCATATATTTT. It encodes CASSQVSVGNTIYF.

V and J are TRBV7-6 and TRBJ1-2; no clear D. The CDR3 loop spans 15 amino acids. Between the trimmed V and J ends, which lost 0 bases and 0 bases, there was a span of 8 bases. Germline CDR1 SGHVS, CDR2 FNYEAQ. For the CDR3, the DNA is TGTGCCAGCAGCTTAGCCTCGGGAGCTAACTATGGCTACACCTTC. Translating it yields CASSLASGANYGYTF.

This rearrangement joins TRBV19 to TRBJ1-1; D perhaps matches TRBD1 (5 bases). The CDR3 sequence is 17 residues long. The ends were cut back, 0 bases at V and 11 bases at J, with 25 bases in the middle. The germline V gene has CDR1 LNHDA and CDR2 SQIVND (reference sequence). CDR3 nucleotide sequence: TGTGCCAGTAGTATAGATGACGGGACTGGGGCCTTTGTGACGGCTTTCTTT. Protein sequence: CASSIDDGTGAFVTAFF.

The chain employs TRBV7-6 and TRBJ2-3; TRBD2 agrees at 7 bases. Losses at the gene ends were 1 base for V and 8 bases for J; bases not matched to a gene: 12. CDR3 length equals 16 residues. The V gene's germline CDR1 is SGHVS and CDR2 FNYEAQ. The CDR3 reads CASSLEDGLVGGTQYF. DNA of the CDR3: TGTGCCAGCAGCTTAGAAGATGGACTAGTGGGGGGTACGCAGTATTTT. The whole variable domain, remainder taken from reference TRBV7-6 and TRBJ2-3, is GAGVSQSPRYKVTKRGQDVALRCDPISGHVSLYWYRQALGQGPEFLTYFNYEAQQDKSGLPNDRFSAERPEGSISTLTIQRTEQRDSAMYRCASSLEDGLVGGTQYFGPGTRLTVL.

V is TRBV7-8 and J is TRBJ2-3; 8 positions match TRBD2. The CDR3 spans 16 residues. Germline-derived CDR1 and CDR2 are SGHVS and FQNEAQ. V lost 5 bases, J lost 1 base, and 8 bases stayed unmatched. Written as DNA, the CDR3 is TGTGCCAGCAGCATTATAGCGGGGATGGGCACAGATACGCAGTATTTT. Translation: CASSIIAGMGTDTQYF. The full variable domain, in which reference TRBV7-8 and TRBJ2-3 provide the parts outside the CDR3, is GAGVSQSPRYKVAKRGQDVALRCDPISGHVSLFWYQQALGQGPEFLTYFQNEAQLDKSGLPSDRFFAERPEGSVSTLKIQRTQQEDSAVYLCASSIIAGMGTDTQYFGPGTRLTVL.